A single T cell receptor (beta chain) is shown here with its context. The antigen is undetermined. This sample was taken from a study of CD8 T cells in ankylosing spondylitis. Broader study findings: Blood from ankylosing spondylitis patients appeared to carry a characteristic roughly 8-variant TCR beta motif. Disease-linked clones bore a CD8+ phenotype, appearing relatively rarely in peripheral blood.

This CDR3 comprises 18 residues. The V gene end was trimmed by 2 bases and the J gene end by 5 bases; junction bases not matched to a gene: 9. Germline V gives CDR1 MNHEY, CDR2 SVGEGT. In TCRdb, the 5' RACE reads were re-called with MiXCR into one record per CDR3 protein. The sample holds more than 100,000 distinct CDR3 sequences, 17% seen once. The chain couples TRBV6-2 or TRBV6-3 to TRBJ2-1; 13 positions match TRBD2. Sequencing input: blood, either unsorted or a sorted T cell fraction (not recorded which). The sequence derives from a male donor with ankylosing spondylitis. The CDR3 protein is CASSYMGLAGRYNNEQFF. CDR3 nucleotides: TGTGCCAGCAGTTACATGGGACTAGCGGGGAGGTACAACAATGAGCAGTTCTTC.